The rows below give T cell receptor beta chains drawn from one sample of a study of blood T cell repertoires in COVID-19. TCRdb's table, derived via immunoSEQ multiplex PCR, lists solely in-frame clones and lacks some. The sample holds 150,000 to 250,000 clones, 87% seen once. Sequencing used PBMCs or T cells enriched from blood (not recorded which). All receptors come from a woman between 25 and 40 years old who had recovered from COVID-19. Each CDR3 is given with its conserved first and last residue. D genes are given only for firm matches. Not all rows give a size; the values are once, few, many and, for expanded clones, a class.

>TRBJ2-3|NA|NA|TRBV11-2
CASSLAAEGADTQYF
TGTGCCAGCAGCTTAGCGGCGGAGGGTGCAGATACGCAGTATTTT
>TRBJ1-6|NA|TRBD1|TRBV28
CASSFGTGGGSPLHF
TGTGCCAGCAGTTTTGGGACAGGGGGTGGTTCACCCCTCCACTTT
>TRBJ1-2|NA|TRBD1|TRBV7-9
CASSLGGTEYGYTF
TGTGCCAGCAGCTTAGGAGGGACAGAGTATGGCTACACCTTC
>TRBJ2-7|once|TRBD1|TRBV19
CASSSGTGSYEQYF
TGTGCCAGTAGCTCCGGGACAGGGTCCTACGAGCAGTACTTC
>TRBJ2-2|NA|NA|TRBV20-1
CSASSPGELFF
TGCAGTGCTAGTTCTCCCGGGGAGCTGTTTTTT
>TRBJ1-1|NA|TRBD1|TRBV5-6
CASSWGTGSTEAFF
TGTGCCAGCAGCTGGGGGACAGGGAGCACTGAAGCTTTCTTT
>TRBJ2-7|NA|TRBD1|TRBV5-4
CASGGGQGYGYEQYF
TGTGCCAGCGGAGGGGGACAGGGGTATGGATACGAGCAGTACTTC
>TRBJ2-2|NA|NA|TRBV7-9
CASSLGSSGELFF
TGTGCCAGCAGCCTCGGGTCTTCCGGGGAGCTGTTTTTT
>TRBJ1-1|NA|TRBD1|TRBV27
CASSPPGTGWTEAFF
TGTGCCAGCAGTCCACCCGGGACAGGGTGGACTGAAGCTTTCTTT
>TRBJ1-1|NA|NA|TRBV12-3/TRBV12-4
CASGSSLVTEAFF
TGTGCCAGCGGCTCCTCGCTAGTTACTGAAGCTTTCTTT
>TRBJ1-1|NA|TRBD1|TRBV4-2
CASSGRQGTAVNTEAFF
TGTGCCAGCAGCGGCCGACAGGGTACGGCGGTGAACACTGAAGCTTTCTTT
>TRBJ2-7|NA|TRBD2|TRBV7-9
CASRASGTYEQYF
TGTGCCAGCAGGGCTAGCGGAACCTACGAGCAGTACTTC
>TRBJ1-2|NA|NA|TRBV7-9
CASSRGDYGYTF
TGTGCCAGCAGCCGAGGTGACTATGGCTACACCTTC
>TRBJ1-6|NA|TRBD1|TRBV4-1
CASSQPRQGARSPLHF
TGCGCCAGCAGCCAACCCCGACAGGGGGCGCGTTCACCCCTCCACTTT
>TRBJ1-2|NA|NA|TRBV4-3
CASSHPGGFGYTF
TGCGCCAGCAGCCACCCCGGGGGGTTTGGCTACACCTTC
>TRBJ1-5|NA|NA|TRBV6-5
CASSFDTSTNQPQHF
TGTGCCAGCAGTTTCGACACCTCGACCAATCAGCCCCAGCATTTT
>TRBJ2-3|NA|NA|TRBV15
CATSRDYPEPDTQYF
TGTGCCACCAGCAGAGATTACCCTGAGCCAGATACGCAGTATTTT
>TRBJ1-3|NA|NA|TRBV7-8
CASSLGDSGNTIYF
TGTGCCAGCAGCTTAGGAGACTCTGGAAACACCATATATTTT
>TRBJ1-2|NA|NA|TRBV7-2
CASSPGGRGLTF
TGTGCCAGCAGCCCCGGTGGGAGGGGGTTAACCTTC
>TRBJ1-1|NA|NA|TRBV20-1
CSASGASNTEAFF
TGCAGTGCTAGTGGGGCCTCGAACACTGAAGCTTTCTTT
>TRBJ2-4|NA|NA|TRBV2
CASSRGTIAKNIQYF
TGTGCCAGCAGTAGAGGAACTATAGCCAAAAACATTCAGTACTTC
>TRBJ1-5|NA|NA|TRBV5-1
CASSFGGRNQPQHF
TGCGCCAGCAGCTTCGGCGGGCGGAATCAGCCCCAGCATTTT